This TCR beta chain is from a study of T-cell memory formation after mild COVID-19. Study summary: Largely donor-specific sequence clusters came from a couple of donors. Study-wide results and caveats: Clones contracting over day 15 to 85 were CD4/CD8 balanced, with later expanders leaning CD4+. Contracting CD8+ clones were enriched in EMRA, CD4+ mainly in CM and EM. For second-wave clones that peaked at day 37, SARS-CoV-2 specificity went unverified.

TCRdb re-derived calls from the 5' RACE reads in MiXCR, one entry per CDR3 protein. There are a few hundred thousand distinct CDR3 sequences in the sample; 20% occur only once, and around 23% lies in the top ten. The CDR3 runs 14 residues. After removal of 3 bases from V and 7 bases from J, the junction contained 8 bases not matched to a gene. CDR1 is SGHAT, CDR2 FQNNGV, per germline. Concerning this clonotype: Its antigen is currently unknown.

Sequenced sample: PBMCs or a T cell subset sorted from them (not recorded which). V gene TRBV11-2 combines with J gene TRBJ2-7; 8 bases line up with TRBD2. The TCR comes from a man in his late teens or twenties who had mild COVID-19 (a few samples of this study predate the infection). Cell type and time point are not known. This chain's CDR3 is CASSLVGGAREQYV. The CDR3 region has the DNA TGTGCCAGCAGCTTGGTCGGGGGGGCCAGGGAGCAGTACGTC.